These T cell receptor beta chains were read from a single sample in a study of T cell changes during pregnancy in multiple sclerosis. The repertoire was sequenced with immunoSEQ multiplex PCR; TCRdb's copy has only in-frame clones and lacks some. The sample consists of some 60,000 clones, over 85% of them appearing once. Here the sequenced sample was CD4+ T cells from peripheral blood mononuclear cells, taken before pregnancy. These receptors were taken from a female donor with multiple sclerosis, enrolled in a pregnancy study. Both conserved end residues are part of each CDR3. A D gene is named only where the DNA matches it firmly. Clone size is shown for a subset of rows, as once, few, many or a class of expanded clone.

j_gene,v_gene,d_gene,abundance,CDR3nt,CDR3aa
TRBJ2-1,TRBV6-1,.,.,TGTGCCAGCATTCGACAGGAATACAATGAGCAGTTCTTC,CASIRQEYNEQFF
TRBJ2-3,TRBV11-3,.,.,TGTGCCAGCAGCTTAGACCCGAACGGAGATACGCAGTATTTT,CASSLDPNGDTQYF
TRBJ2-1,TRBV15,TRBD2,.,TGTGCCACCAGCGGACTAGCGGGAGGCAATGAGCAGTTCTTC,CATSGLAGGNEQFF
TRBJ1-1,TRBV5-4,.,.,TGTGCCAGCAGCTTGGAACAAATGAACACTGAAGCTTTCTTT,CASSLEQMNTEAFF
TRBJ1-5,TRBV4-3,TRBD1,once,TGCGCCAGCAGCCAAGATGGACAGGGAAATCAGCCCCAGCATTTT,CASSQDGQGNQPQHF
TRBJ2-7,TRBV7-6,.,.,TGTGCCAGCAGCCTTAGTAGTATTTTTATTGAGCAGTACTTC,CASSLSSIFIEQYF
TRBJ2-1,TRBV2,.,.,TGTGCCAGTATGGGGCTTTACAATGAGCAGTTCTTC,CASMGLYNEQFF
TRBJ2-1,TRBV4-3,TRBD1,.,TGCGCCAGCAGCCACTTAACCGGGACAGGGGTGAATGAGCAGTTCTTC,CASSHLTGTGVNEQFF
TRBJ2-3,TRBV29-1,.,once,TGCAGCGTTTTATGGCGGGGCCGGTCAGATACGCAGTATTTT,CSVLWRGRSDTQYF
TRBJ2-1,TRBV9,.,.,TGTGCCAGCAGCGTAGCGATCGGGAATTACAATGAGCAGTTCTTC,CASSVAIGNYNEQFF
TRBJ2-7,TRBV9,TRBD2,.,TGTGCCAGCAGCCTAGGACTAGCGGGCTACGAGCAGTACTTC,CASSLGLAGYEQYF
TRBJ2-1,TRBV4-3,TRBD2,once,TGCGCCAGCAGCCAAGATTGGGCGACTAGCGTATACAATGAGCAGTTCTTC,CASSQDWATSVYNEQFF
TRBJ2-1,TRBV4-3,TRBD2,.,TGCGCCAGCAGCCAAGATGGGCGGACTAGCGGCTACAATGAGCAGTTCTTC,CASSQDGRTSGYNEQFF
TRBJ2-1,TRBV9,TRBD2,once,TGTGCCAGCAGCGTAGGGCCGGACGGACTAGCGGTGCAGTTCTTC,CASSVGPDGLAVQFF
TRBJ1-1,TRBV7-2,.,.,TGTGCCAGCAGCGCGGCGTTGAGCACTGAAGCTTTCTTT,CASSAALSTEAFF
TRBJ2-7,TRBV7-2,.,.,TGTGCCAGCAGCCCACGACAGGCTGGAGAGCAGTACTTC,CASSPRQAGEQYF
TRBJ1-4,TRBV5-1,.,.,TGCGCCAGCAGCTTGGCGGGAGCAACTAATGAAAAACTGTTTTTT,CASSLAGATNEKLFF
TRBJ2-3,TRBV18,TRBD1,.,TGTGCCAGCTCACCTCAACAGGGGCCAGATACGCAGTATTTT,CASSPQQGPDTQYF
TRBJ1-4,TRBV4-1,TRBD1,few,TGCGCCAGCAGCCAAGTCCCTCGGGACAGCTTCACGACTAATGAAAAACTGTTTTTT,CASSQVPRDSFTTNEKLFF
TRBJ2-7,TRBV6-1,TRBD1,.,TGTGCCAGCAGCCGACAGGGGGACCAATACGAGCAGTACTTC,CASSRQGDQYEQYF
TRBJ2-1,TRBV11-3,TRBD2,.,TGTGCCAGCAGCTTAGTTGGGACTAGCGGGATTAATGAGCAGTTCTTC,CASSLVGTSGINEQFF
TRBJ2-7,TRBV14,TRBD2,once,TGTGCCAGCAGCCAACTACCGGGACTAGCGGGAGAGGACGAGCAGTACTTC,CASSQLPGLAGEDEQYF
TRBJ2-3,TRBV30,TRBD2,.,TGTGCCTGGAGTGTCCTAGCGGGAGGGCCTACAGATACGCAGTATTTT,CAWSVLAGGPTDTQYF
TRBJ2-1,TRBV4-1,TRBD2,.,TGCGCCAGCAGCCTATCTAGCGGGAGGTTCTCCTACAATGAGCAGTTCTTC,CASSLSSGRFSYNEQFF
TRBJ1-2,TRBV7-2,TRBD1,.,TGTGCCAGCAGCTTGGGTCAGGGGGTAATTTTCAACTATGGCTACACCTTC,CASSLGQGVIFNYGYTF